The present entry profiles one T cell receptor beta chain with its context. This specimen belongs to a study of blood T cell repertoires in COVID-19. Across the whole study: Specimens from acute and convalescent COVID-19 originated in the United States, Italy and Spain. Nucleic acid was either cDNA or gDNA, and it came from T cells, B-cell-depleted T cells, or PBMCs.

Methods used by the authors: Reference gene primer amplification in the assay estimated nucleated cell counts. TCRdb's copy holds only in-frame clones and misses some; the assay was immunoSEQ multiplex PCR. The V and J calls and clone size were taken over from that table, and D and trimming were inferred from the DNA. The profile shows 120,000 to 150,000 clones, 84% of them singletons. The V gene's germline CDR1 is SGHTA and CDR2 FQGNSA. V trimming: 1 base; J trimming: 5 bases; junction bases outside the gene matches: 4. The CDR3 spans 15 residues. The source of this sequence is an elderly woman in a cohort sampled during active or convalescent COVID-19. The chain links TRBV7-2 to TRBJ2-1, with 8 bases matching TRBD1. The sample comprised peripheral blood. The CDR3 reads CASSLEGQANNEQFF. DNA of the CDR3: TGTGCCAGCAGCTTAGAGGGACAGGCTAACAATGAGCAGTTCTTC. Together with reference TRBV7-2 and TRBJ2-1, the CDR3 gives the full variable domain: GAGVSQSPSNKVTEKGKDVELRCDPISGHTALYWYRQSLGQGLEFLIYFQGNSAPDKSGLPSDRFSAERTGGSVSTLTIQRTQQEDSAVYLCASSLEGQANNEQFFGPGTRLTVL.